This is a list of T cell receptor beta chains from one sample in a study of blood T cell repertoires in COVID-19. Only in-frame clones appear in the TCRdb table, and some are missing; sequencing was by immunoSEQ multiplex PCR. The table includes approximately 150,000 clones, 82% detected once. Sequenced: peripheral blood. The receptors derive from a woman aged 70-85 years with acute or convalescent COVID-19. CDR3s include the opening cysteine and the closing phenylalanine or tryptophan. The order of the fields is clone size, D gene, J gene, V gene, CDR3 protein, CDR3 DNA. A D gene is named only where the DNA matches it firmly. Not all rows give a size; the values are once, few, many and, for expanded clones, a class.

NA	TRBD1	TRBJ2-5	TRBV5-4	CASSQGTGYQETQYF	TGTGCCAGCAGCCAGGGGACAGGGTATCAAGAGACCCAGTACTTC
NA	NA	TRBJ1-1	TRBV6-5	CASARLNTEAFF	TGTGCCAGTGCTAGGTTGAACACTGAAGCTTTCTTT
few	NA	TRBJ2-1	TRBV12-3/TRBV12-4	CASSLPPGEQFF	TGTGCCAGCAGTTTACCCCCGGGTGAGCAGTTCTTC
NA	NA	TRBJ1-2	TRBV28	CASSLWAYGYTF	TGTGCCAGCAGTTTATGGGCCTATGGCTACACCTTC
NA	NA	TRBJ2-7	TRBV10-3	CAISEQGVGYEQYF	TGTGCCATCAGTGAACAAGGGGTAGGCTACGAGCAGTACTTC
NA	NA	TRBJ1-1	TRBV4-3	CASSQLNGRDEAFF	TGCGCCAGCAGCCAACTAAATGGACGGGATGAAGCTTTCTTT
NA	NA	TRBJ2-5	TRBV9	CASSVVSGPQETQYF	TGTGCCAGCAGCGTAGTATCCGGTCCCCAAGAGACCCAGTACTTC
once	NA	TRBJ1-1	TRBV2	CASTREGVGAFF	TGTGCCAGCACCCGCGAGGGCGTGGGGGCTTTCTTT
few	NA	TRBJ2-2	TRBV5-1	CASRLVAGELFF	TGCGCCAGCAGGCTAGTCGCCGGGGAGCTGTTTTTT
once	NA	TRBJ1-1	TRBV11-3	CASSFQWNTEAFF	TGTGCCAGCAGCTTTCAGTGGAACACTGAAGCTTTCTTT
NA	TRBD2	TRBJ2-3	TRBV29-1	CSVSIAGRTDTQYF	TGCAGCGTTTCAATAGCGGGACGCACAGATACGCAGTATTTT
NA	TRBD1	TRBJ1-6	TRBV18	CASSPRTSGQGNSPLHF	TGTGCCAGCTCACCACGAACCTCTGGACAGGGCAATTCACCCCTCCACTTT
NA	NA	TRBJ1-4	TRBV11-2	CASSFGDKTNEKLFF	TGTGCCAGCAGCTTTGGGGACAAAACTAATGAAAAACTGTTTTTT
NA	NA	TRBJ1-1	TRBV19	CASSPYRDTAFF	TGTGCCAGTAGTCCGTACCGGGACACAGCTTTCTTT
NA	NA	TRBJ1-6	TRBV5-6	CASSSFQGIESPLHF	TGTGCCAGCAGCTCCTTTCAGGGGATAGAGTCACCCCTCCACTTT
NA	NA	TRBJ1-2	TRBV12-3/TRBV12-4	CASSFMGLHGYTF	TGTGCCAGCAGTTTCATGGGCCTCCATGGCTACACCTTC
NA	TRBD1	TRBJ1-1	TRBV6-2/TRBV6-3	CASSYSPAGGNTEAFF	TGTGCCAGCAGTTACTCGCCGGCAGGGGGGAACACTGAAGCTTTCTTT
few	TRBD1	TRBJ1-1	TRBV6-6	CASSSRGQDTEAFF	TGTGCCAGCAGTTCCAGGGGGCAGGATACTGAAGCTTTCTTT
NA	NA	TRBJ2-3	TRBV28	CASNEQGSADTQYF	TGTGCCAGCAATGAGCAGGGGAGCGCAGATACGCAGTATTTT
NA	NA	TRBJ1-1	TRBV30	CAWSGGTTRDKGGMNTEAFF	TGTGCCTGGAGTGGAGGGACTACCCGGGACAAGGGGGGCATGAACACTGAAGCTTTCTTT
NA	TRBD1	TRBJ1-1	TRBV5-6	CASSLPQGAAEAFF	TGTGCCAGCAGCCTTCCACAGGGGGCGGCTGAAGCTTTCTTT
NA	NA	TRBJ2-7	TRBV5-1	CASSPGNGVDEQYF	TGCGCCAGCAGCCCCGGGAATGGAGTCGACGAGCAGTACTTC
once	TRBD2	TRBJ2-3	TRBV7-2	CASSFTTSEHTQYF	TGTGCCAGCAGCTTCACGACTAGCGAACATACGCAGTATTTT
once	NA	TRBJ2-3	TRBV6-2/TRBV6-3	CASSQTRSRPTQYF	TGTGCCAGCAGTCAAACCCGGTCTAGGCCCACGCAGTATTTT
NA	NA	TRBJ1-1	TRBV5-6	CASSFERNTEAFF	TGTGCCAGCAGCTTTGAGAGGAACACTGAAGCTTTCTTT
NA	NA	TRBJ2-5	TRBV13	CASSYRVGQGGQETQYF	TGTGCCAGCAGCTACCGGGTTGGGCAGGGCGGTCAAGAGACCCAGTACTTC
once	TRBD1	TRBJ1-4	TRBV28	CASTHTRGQSREKLFF	TGTGCCAGCACCCATACCAGGGGACAGAGTCGTGAAAAACTGTTTTTT
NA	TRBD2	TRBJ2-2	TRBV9	CASSPSHKLAGGGTGELFF	TGTGCCAGCAGCCCATCTCACAAACTAGCGGGAGGCGGCACCGGGGAGCTGTTTTTT
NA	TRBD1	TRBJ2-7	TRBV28	CAANDRVVGLDEQYF	TGTGCCGCCAATGACAGGGTTGTTGGCCTTGATGAGCAGTACTTC
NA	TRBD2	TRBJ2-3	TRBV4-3	CASSQEWSSGSRHTDTQYF	TGCGCCAGCAGCCAAGAATGGTCTAGCGGGAGCAGACACACAGATACGCAGTATTTT
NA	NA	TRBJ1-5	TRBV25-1	CASSEAGKTSNQPQHF	TGTGCCAGCAGTGAAGCCGGGAAAACTAGCAATCAGCCCCAGCATTTT
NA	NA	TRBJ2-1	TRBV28	CASSSFRGEQFF	TGTGCCAGCAGTTCCTTTAGGGGTGAGCAGTTCTTC
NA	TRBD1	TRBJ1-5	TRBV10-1	CASSDLDRAGPGPPQHF	TGCGCCAGCAGTGATCTCGACAGGGCTGGTCCCGGTCCGCCCCAGCATTTT
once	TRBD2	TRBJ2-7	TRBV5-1	CASSLGLAGSEQYF	TGCGCCAGCAGCTTGGGACTAGCTGGAAGCGAGCAGTACTTC
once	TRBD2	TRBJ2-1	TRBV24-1	CATSVSSGGASEQFF	TGTGCCACCAGTGTTTCTAGCGGGGGGGCCAGTGAGCAGTTCTTC